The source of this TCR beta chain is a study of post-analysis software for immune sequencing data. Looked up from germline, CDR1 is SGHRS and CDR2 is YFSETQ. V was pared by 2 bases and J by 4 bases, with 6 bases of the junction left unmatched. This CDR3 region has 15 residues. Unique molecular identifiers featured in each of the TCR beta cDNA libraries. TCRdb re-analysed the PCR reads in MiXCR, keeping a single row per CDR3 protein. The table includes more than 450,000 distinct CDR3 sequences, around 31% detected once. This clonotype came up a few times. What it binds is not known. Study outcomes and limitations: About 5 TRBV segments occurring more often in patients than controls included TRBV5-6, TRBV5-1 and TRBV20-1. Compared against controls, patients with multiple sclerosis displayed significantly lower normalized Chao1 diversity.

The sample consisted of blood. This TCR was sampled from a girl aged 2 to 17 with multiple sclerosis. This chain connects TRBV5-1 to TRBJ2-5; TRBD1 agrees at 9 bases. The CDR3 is CASSFGQGMRETQYF. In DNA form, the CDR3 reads TGCGCCAGCAGCTTTGGACAGGGGATGAGAGAGACCCAGTACTTC.